What follows is one T cell receptor (beta chain) and its context. The sample comes from a study of blood T cell repertoires in COVID-19. Study as a whole: Samples taken during acute and convalescent COVID-19 were collected in the United States, Italy and Spain. The analysed material was cDNA or gDNA that came from T cells, B-cell-depleted T cells, or PBMCs.

Trimming removed 8 bases at V and 4 bases at J, with 14 bases between. Germline CDR1 is SGHDN and CDR2 is FVKESK. This CDR3 has 13 residues. Authors' analysis steps: Using reference gene primer amplification, nucleated cell counts were estimated. Libraries were prepared by immunoSEQ multiplex PCR; TCRdb keeps only in-frame clonotypes and omits some of them. V, J and clone size were drawn from that table, and D and trimming were deduced from the DNA. The sample lists 200,000 to 300,000 clones, roughly 90% occurring once. The TCR originated in a man aged 60 to 75 who had recovered from COVID-19. What was sequenced was peripheral blood. V is TRBV14 and J is TRBJ1-2, with D possibly being TRBD1 (5 bases). In DNA, the CDR3 is TGTGCCAGCGGAGACAGCTATGGCTATGGCTACACCTTC. Its protein is CASGDSYGYGYTF.